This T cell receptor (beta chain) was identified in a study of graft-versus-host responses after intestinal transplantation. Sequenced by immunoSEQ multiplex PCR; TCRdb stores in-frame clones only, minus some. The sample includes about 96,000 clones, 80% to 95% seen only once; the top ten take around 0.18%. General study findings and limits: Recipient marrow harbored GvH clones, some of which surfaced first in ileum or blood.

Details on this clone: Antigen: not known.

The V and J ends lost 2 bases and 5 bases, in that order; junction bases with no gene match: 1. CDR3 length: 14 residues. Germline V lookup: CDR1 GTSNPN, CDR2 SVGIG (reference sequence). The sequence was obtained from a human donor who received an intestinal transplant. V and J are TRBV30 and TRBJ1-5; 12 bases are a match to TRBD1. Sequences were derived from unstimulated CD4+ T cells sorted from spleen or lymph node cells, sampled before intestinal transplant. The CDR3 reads CAWSRDRGHQPQHF. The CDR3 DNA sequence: TGTGCCTGGAGTCGGGACAGGGGGCATCAGCCCCAGCATTTT. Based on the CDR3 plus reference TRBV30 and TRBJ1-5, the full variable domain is SQTIHQWPATLVQPVGSPLSLECTVEGTSNPNLYWYRQAAGRGLQLLFYSVGIGQISSEVPQNLSASRPQDRQFILSSKKLLLSDSGFYLCAWSRDRGHQPQHFGDGTRLSIL.